These T cell receptor beta chains were read from a single sample in a study of T cell changes during pregnancy in multiple sclerosis. The protocol was immunoSEQ multiplex PCR, while the TCRdb copy is restricted to in-frame clones and leaves out a portion. Of under 70,000 clones listed, about nine tenths are singletons. The sequencing here drew on peripheral blood, taken in the third trimester of pregnancy. The receptors were gathered from a female donor in good health, enrolled as a control in a pregnancy study. The CDR3 runs from the conserved cysteine through the conserved F or W. D genes are given only for firm matches. A clone size is listed for some rows: how often the clone was seen (once, few, many), or a class if it is expanded.

>.|.|TRBV19|TRBJ2-7
CASSVGSYEQYF
TGTGCCAGTAGCGTCGGCTCCTACGAGCAGTACTTC
>.|.|TRBV6-1|TRBJ2-7
CASIFRDKAEYEQYF
TGTGCCAGCATCTTCCGGGACAAGGCCGAATACGAGCAGTACTTC
>once|.|TRBV2|TRBJ2-3
CASSEARWIGQRADTQYF
TGTGCCAGCAGTGAAGCGAGGTGGATAGGGCAGAGGGCAGATACGCAGTATTTT
>.|.|TRBV19|TRBJ2-1
CASSMQDASSYNEQFF
TGTGCCAGTAGTATGCAGGATGCAAGCTCCTACAATGAGCAGTTCTTC
>.|TRBD1|TRBV7-9|TRBJ1-1
CASSLIQGARTEAFF
TGTGCCAGCAGCTTGATACAGGGGGCGCGGACTGAAGCTTTCTTT
>.|.|TRBV28|TRBJ2-7
CASSSRGEQYF
TGTGCCAGCAGTTCTCGAGGCGAGCAGTACTTC
>.|TRBD2|TRBV6-6|TRBJ2-3
CASSYSGGADTQYF
TGTGCCAGCAGCTATAGCGGGGGGGCAGATACGCAGTATTTT
>.|TRBD1|TRBV27|TRBJ2-7
CASSFGTGGYEQYF
TGTGCCAGCAGTTTCGGGACAGGGGGCTACGAGCAGTACTTC
>.|.|TRBV6-6|TRBJ2-7
CASLRGQQPPTYEQYF
TGTGCCAGCCTTAGGGGTCAGCAGCCCCCCACCTACGAGCAGTACTTC
>.|TRBD2|TRBV6-4|TRBJ2-1
CASSGTSGDYNEQFF
TGTGCCAGCAGTGGGACTAGCGGGGATTACAATGAGCAGTTCTTC
>few|.|TRBV5-1|TRBJ1-1
CASRMSLTGNTEAFF
TGCGCCAGCAGAATGTCCCTGACAGGGAACACTGAAGCTTTCTTT
>once|TRBD1|TRBV15|TRBJ2-7
CATSSLLDRGRSYEQYF
TGTGCCACCAGCAGTCTCCTGGACAGGGGGAGATCCTACGAGCAGTACTTC
>.|.|TRBV5-6|TRBJ2-1
CASSWSAYNEQFF
TGTGCCAGCAGCTGGAGCGCTTACAATGAGCAGTTCTTC